This T cell receptor beta chain was recovered during a study of cytomegalovirus exposure and HLA in healthy donors (dated by TCRdb to about 2017). For context, the study as a whole: In an earlier analysis of 550 to 750 of the donors, around 290 Gb of sequence data and 90 million to 130 million unique TCR beta sequences from some 170 million T cells were reported. The study was designed to test whether signatures of past pathogen exposure could be identified by cataloging public T cell receptors. To predict cytomegalovirus infection status, the study combined high-throughput TCR immunosequencing, statistical association of individual TCRs with disease status, and machine learning. Of the 300 to 500 genotyped donors, 75% to 85% were placed in the genetic ancestry cluster associated with self-reported Caucasian donors. To decide whether each TCR beta V gene segment behaved as functional or pseudogenic, an earlier analysis of 587 of the donors relied on high-throughput TCR beta sequencing. Rather than drawing on any new phenotypic data, the later analysis identified candidate immune exposures from TCR beta sequences and the way those sequences occurred across donors. Roughly 5 DR-DQ haplotypes were handled as single units for association and clustering, since linkage in the cohort was strong. The number of donors typed differed by locus, with 629-630 for A, B, C, DRB1 and DQB1, roughly 550 for DQA1, 600 to 610 for DPA1, and about 450 for DPB1. Besides the first cohort of around 700 subjects, a separate validation cohort made up of about 120 different subjects was used. A later genetic analysis took genome-wide SNP genotypes for about 55% of the roughly 670 donors and used that subset as a discovery cohort. Among 398 genotyped donors of the cohort, an average of approximately 240,000 unique TCR beta nucleotide sequences was sequenced per donor, of which about 20% were non-productive. Every discovery cohort repertoire had been produced on one sequencing platform. Donor age, sex, ethnicity and CMV serostatus were collected together with the repertoire data. The study used immunosequencing to profile the T cell repertoires of approximately 640 subjects and linked those repertoires to cytomegalovirus serostatus. HLA typing covered class I and class II loci at four-digit resolution. An early release that covered 500 to 800 HLA-typed donors contained approximately 320 gigabases of sequencing data and tens of millions of unique TCR sequences. A later analysis re-examined previously published TCR beta repertoires from roughly 650 donors and added high-resolution HLA genotyping to investigate patterns of TCR occurrence. General findings and caveats noted by the study authors: Some IMGT-functional V segments, including TRBV6-2 and TRBV6-3, could not be told apart with the 87-base-pair reads, so those segments were excluded. Compared with the approximately 670-donor mean, donors in an Asian-associated ancestry cluster had fewer N-insertions in productive TCRs, according to a later genetic analysis. When HLA alleles, especially DR and DQ, strongly co-occurred, TCR associations were difficult to assign to individual alleles. Correlated functional status among segregating V segments might be attributable to linkage disequilibrium, but an unknown experimental factor could not be ruled out. A further reported finding was that TCR beta sequences accurately predicted the HLA-A and HLA-B alleles for most subjects in the first cohort. In both the original and validation cohorts, the classifier was reported to diagnose cytomegalovirus status with high specificity and sensitivity. The earlier analysis of approximately 590 of the donors excluded around 17 rarely observed V segments, including chromosome 9 orphons, because counts were too low. The authors suggested that the approach could potentially be extended to other disease states and immunological phenotypes. In vitro tests confirmed that a few of the cytomegalovirus-associated TCR beta chains recognize cytomegalovirus antigens. V-gene and J-gene trimming of TCR beta chains was associated with a missense DCLRE1C variant in a later genetic analysis, and the association was replicated in an independent cohort. HLA typing was unavailable for some donors at each locus, so association tests used only the typed subset. Most CMV-associated TCR beta chains appeared to be HLA-restricted in a later analysis, and the HLA associations seemed to be driven largely by CMV exposure. Immune exposure information for the cohort was limited to CMV serostatus. Roughly uniform sequencing depth across donors was assumed in presence/absence analyses, although this assumption may not hold. A later analysis associated around 16,000 TCR beta sequences with specific HLA alleles at a false discovery rate of 0.05. The sequencing pipeline was judged likely to have produced a cluster of highly shared sequence variants as a technical artifact. In a later analysis, several top co-occurrence clusters were reported to appear linked to parvovirus B19, influenza, CMV and Epstein-Barr virus. A later analysis found that TCR association rates varied across HLA loci, with DRB1 alleles showing the most associated TCRs and HLA-C alleles the fewest. Most TCR sequences were observed very rarely across donors, whereas some public TCRs were present in many individuals. In an earlier analysis of 587 of the donors, most TCR beta V segments appeared in productive rearrangements about 90% or about 30% of the time, broadly matching IMGT annotations. In the study, approximately 160 TCR beta chains were listed as associated with cytomegalovirus. Only TCR beta chains were sequenced in this cohort, and the absence of alpha or paired-chain data limited detectable features. A later analysis found that HLA-associated TCR beta chains were more clonally expanded and had lower generation probabilities than equally common non-associated chains.

The cohort was made up of hundreds of healthy bone marrow donors. Cohort members were all nominally healthy when sampled, although unrecorded immune exposures were likely present. The donor tested CMV seropositive, placing the donor among the 289 seropositive members of the cohort. Every donor gave a peripheral blood sample, and the peripheral blood mononuclear cells from that sample were used for TCR beta sequencing. Genomic DNA extraction from the blood cell samples was performed with the Qiagen DNeasy Blood Extraction Kit. In this sample, this clone turned up a few times. Its antigen specificity is not known. Within one base of it there is no much larger clone, and no base qualities were kept. Library generation was performed with the immunoSEQ multiplex PCR assay. For the multiplex PCR, a mixture combining 60 forward primers for TCR Vbeta segments and 13 reverse primers for TCR Jbeta segments was used. The CDR3 region of rearranged TCR beta genes was amplified from genomic DNA by a multiplex PCR assay. The Illumina HiSeq System was used to sequence the amplified TCR beta libraries as 87-base-pair reads. In the paper's pipeline: A later analysis counted approximately 76 million unique TCR beta chains across the 550 to 750 repertoires, and approximately 11 million of these chains were shared by at least two donors. A nearest-neighbor algorithm error-corrected the raw reads and collapsed the reads into unique sequences, merging closely related sequences to remove PCR and sequencing errors. CDR3 sequences were aligned to IMGT reference sequences to assign V, D and J gene segments. For a sequence to be retained, at least a six-nucleotide match to both a V gene segment and a J gene segment was required. A rearrangement counted as productive if the CDR3 had no stop codons and remained in frame with V and J, and every other rearrangement counted as non-productive. CDR3 was defined by IMGT convention, running from the second conserved V-encoded cysteine to the conserved J-encoded phenylalanine. The earlier analysis of about 620 of the donors excluded sequences that lacked an unambiguous match to a single V gene segment. In an earlier analysis of several hundred of the donors, V segments were called functional above 56.7% productive rearrangements and were called segregating when the between-donor standard deviation exceeded 5%. A statistical classification framework was developed to diagnose cytomegalovirus status using the catalog of TCR beta chain sequences. In a later analysis, TCR nucleotide sequences were compared against IMGT/GENE-DB human TR gene sequences so that V and J genes could be assigned. A later analysis assigned CDR3 sequences and most-parsimonious VDJ recombination scenarios with the TCRdist pipeline. A later analysis defined each TCR beta chain by its CDR3 amino acid sequence plus V-gene family, and excluded reads lacking a unique V-gene family. As a way to deal with suspected cross-contamination and a sequencing artifact, a later analysis dropped 640 or so nucleotide sequences that were highly shared and had low generation probability. A later analysis calculated a clonal expansion index for each public chain from normalized within-repertoire ranks of inferred template counts. In a later analysis, generation probabilities were computed with a VDJ recombination model fitted to out-of-frame rearrangements, and the resulting probabilities were checked against IGoR. A later analysis scored TCR-TCR, TCR-HLA and TCR-CMV co-occurrence with hypergeometric tests, applying a repertoire-size bias correction to TCR pairs. False discovery rates were estimated in a later analysis by permuting HLA or CMV assignments 20 times. A later analysis grouped co-occurring TCRs with DBSCAN, adding TCRdist sequence similarity when clustering within HLA-allele-positive subsets. For co-occurrence clustering, repertoires with fewer than 30,000 or more than 120,000 public chains were excluded, along with several repertoires with anomalous nucleotide sharing. Not all clones reach the TCRdb copy of this immuneACCESS table, which keeps in-frame sequences only. Checked studies attribute under half of the gap to unresolved V genes and leave the rest unexplained. D and trimming were read from the DNA, whereas the V and J calls and clone size are those reported in that table. The sample records around 100,000 clones, approximately 79% of which are singletons. The ten largest make up around a fifth of the sample.

The V end loses 6 bases and the J end loses 7 bases, and a stretch of 10 bases separates them. The cysteine opens and the phenylalanine closes a CDR3 of 12 amino acids. Just the 36-base CDR3 DNA is kept, in frame starting at base 1. Via the germline V gene (reference sequence), CDR1 is MNHNY and CDR2 SVGAGI. The sample consisted of PBMCs. This TCR was sampled from a woman aged 60-75 years in good health and CMV-seropositive. The chain couples TRBV6-6 to TRBJ2-1; the D gene is possibly TRBD1, with 6 bases matching. The CDR3 region has the sequence CASRGQNNEQFF. The nucleotide sequence reads as follows: TGTGCCAGCAGAGGACAGAATAATGAGCAGTTCTTC.